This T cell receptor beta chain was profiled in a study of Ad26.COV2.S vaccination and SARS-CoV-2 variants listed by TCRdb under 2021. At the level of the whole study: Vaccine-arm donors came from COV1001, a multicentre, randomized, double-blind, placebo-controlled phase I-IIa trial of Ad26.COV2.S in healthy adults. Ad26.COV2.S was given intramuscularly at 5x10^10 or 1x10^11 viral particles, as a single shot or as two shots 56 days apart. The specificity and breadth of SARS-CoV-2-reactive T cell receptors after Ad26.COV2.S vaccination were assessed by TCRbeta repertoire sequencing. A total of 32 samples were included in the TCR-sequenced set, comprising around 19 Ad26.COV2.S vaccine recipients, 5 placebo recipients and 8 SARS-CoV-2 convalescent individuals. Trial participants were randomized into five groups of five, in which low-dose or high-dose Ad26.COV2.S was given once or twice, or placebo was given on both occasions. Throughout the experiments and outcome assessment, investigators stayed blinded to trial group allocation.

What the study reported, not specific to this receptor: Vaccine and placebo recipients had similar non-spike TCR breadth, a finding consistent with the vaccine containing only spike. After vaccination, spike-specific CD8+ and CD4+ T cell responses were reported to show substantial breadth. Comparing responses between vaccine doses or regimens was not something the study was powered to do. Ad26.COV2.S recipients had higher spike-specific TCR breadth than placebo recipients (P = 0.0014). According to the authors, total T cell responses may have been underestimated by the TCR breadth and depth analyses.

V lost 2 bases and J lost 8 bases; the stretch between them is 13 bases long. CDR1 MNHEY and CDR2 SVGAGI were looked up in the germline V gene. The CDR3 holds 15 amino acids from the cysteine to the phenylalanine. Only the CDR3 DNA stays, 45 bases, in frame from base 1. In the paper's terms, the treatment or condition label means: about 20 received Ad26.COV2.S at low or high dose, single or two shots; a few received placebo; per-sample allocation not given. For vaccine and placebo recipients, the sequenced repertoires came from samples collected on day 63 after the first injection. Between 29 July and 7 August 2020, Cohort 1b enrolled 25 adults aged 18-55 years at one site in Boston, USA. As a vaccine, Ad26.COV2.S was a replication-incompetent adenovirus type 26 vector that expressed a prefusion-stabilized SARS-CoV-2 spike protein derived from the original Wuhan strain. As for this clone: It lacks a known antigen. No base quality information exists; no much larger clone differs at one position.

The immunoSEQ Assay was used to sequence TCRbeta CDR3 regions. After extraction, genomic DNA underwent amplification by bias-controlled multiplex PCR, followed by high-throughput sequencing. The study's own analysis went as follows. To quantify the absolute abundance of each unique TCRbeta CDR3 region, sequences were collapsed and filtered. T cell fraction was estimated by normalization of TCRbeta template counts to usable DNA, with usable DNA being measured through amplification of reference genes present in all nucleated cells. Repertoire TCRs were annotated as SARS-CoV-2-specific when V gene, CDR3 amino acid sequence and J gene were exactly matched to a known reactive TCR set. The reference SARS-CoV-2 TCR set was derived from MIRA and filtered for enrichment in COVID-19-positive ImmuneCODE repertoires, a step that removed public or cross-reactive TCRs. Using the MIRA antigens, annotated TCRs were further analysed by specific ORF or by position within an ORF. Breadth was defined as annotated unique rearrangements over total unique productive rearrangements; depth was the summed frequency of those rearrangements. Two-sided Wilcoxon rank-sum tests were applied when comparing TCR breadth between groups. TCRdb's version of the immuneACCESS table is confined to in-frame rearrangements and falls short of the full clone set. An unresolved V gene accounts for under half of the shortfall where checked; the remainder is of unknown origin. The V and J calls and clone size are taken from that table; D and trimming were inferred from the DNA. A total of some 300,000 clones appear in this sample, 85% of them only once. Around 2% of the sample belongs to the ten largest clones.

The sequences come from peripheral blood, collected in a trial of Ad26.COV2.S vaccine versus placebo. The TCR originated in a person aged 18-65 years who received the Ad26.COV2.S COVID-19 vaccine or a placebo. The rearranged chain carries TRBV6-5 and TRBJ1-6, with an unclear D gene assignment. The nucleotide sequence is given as TGTGCCAGCAGTTACAGGCGGGATAGTTATTCACCCCTCCACTTT. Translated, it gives CASSYRRDSYSPLHF.